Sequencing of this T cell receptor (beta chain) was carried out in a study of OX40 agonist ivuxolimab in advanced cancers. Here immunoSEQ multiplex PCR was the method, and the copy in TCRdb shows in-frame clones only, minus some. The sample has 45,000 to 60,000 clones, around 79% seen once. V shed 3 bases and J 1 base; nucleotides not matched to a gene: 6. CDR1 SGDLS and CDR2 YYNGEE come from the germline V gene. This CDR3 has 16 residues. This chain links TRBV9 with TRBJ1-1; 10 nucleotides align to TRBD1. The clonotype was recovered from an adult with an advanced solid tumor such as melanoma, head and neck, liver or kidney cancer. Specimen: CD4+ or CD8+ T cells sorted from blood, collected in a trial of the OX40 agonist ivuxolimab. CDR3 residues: CASSDRQGAANTEAFF. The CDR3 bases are TGTGCCAGCAGCGATCGACAGGGGGCGGCGAACACTGAAGCTTTCTTT.